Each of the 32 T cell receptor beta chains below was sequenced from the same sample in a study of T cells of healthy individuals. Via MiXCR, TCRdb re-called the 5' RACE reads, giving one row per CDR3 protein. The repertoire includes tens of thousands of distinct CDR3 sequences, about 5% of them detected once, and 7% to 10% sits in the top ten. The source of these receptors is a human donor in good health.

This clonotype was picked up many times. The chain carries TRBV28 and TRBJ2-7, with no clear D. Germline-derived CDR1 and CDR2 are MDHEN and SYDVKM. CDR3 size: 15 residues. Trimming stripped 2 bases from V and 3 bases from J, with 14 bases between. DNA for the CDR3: TGTGCCAGCAGTTTAGTGGTAGAGGTCGACTACGAGCAGTACTTC. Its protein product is CASSLVVEVDYEQYF.

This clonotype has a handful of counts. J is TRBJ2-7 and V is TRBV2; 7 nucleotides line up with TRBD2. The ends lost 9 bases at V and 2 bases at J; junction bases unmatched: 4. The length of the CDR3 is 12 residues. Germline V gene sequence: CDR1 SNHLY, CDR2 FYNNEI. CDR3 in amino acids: CASGGVTYEQYF. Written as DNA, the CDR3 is TGTGCCAGTGGGGGGGTTACCTACGAGCAGTACTTC.

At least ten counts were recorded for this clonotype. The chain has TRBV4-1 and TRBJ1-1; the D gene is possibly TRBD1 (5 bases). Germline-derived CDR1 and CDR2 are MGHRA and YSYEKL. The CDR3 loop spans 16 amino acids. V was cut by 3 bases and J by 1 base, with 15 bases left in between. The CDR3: CASSHLLTTANTEAFF. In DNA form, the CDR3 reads TGCGCCAGCAGCCACCTACTGACGACAGCGAACACTGAAGCTTTCTTT.

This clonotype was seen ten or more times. The CDR3 sequence is CASSFGQGSNEQFF. The CDR3 coding sequence is TGTGCCAGCAGTTTCGGACAGGGGAGCAATGAGCAGTTCTTC. The chain has TRBV12-3 or TRBV12-4 and TRBJ2-1, with 9 positions matching TRBD1. The junction had 3 bases not matched to a gene; V was cut back by 3 bases and J by 6 bases. The CDR3 has 14 residues.

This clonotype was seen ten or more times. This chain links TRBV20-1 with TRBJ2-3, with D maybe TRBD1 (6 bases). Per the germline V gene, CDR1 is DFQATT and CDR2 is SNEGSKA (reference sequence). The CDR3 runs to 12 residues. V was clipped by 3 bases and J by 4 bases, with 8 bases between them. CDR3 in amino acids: CSARRQADTQYF. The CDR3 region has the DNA TGCAGTGCTAGGAGACAGGCAGATACGCAGTATTTT.

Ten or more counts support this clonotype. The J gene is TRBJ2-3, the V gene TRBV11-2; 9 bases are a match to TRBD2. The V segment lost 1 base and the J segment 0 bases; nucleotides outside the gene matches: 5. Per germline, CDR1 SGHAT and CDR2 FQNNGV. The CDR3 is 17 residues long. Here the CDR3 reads CASSLGIAGASTDTQYF. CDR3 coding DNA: TGTGCCAGCAGCTTAGGGATAGCGGGGGCTAGCACAGATACGCAGTATTTT.

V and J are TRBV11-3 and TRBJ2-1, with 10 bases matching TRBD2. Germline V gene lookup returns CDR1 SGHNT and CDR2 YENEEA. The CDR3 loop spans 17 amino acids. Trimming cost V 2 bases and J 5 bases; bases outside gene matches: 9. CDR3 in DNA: TGTGCCAGCAGCTTACGCCTAGCGGGAGAAGCCCACAATGAGCAGTTCTTC. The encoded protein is CASSLRLAGEAHNEQFF.

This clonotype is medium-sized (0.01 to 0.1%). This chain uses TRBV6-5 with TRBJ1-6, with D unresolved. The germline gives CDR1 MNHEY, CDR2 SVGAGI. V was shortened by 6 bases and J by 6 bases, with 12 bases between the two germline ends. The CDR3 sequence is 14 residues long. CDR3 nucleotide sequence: TGTGCCAGCAGCCGATACCCGTTTAATTCACCCCTCCACTTT. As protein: CASSRYPFNSPLHF.

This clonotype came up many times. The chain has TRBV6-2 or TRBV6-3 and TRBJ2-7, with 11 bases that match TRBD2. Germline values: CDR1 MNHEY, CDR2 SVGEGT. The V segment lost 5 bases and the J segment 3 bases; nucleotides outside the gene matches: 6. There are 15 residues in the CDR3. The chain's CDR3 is CASSLRLAGYYEQYF. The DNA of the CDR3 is TGTGCCAGCAGTCTGAGACTAGCGGGGTACTACGAGCAGTACTTC.

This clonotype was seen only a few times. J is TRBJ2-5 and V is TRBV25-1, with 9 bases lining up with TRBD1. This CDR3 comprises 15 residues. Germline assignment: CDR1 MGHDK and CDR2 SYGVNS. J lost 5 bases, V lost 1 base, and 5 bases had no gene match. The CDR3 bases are TGTGCCAGCAGTGAATTGGGACAGGGTAGGGAGACCCAGTACTTC. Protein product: CASSELGQGRETQYF.

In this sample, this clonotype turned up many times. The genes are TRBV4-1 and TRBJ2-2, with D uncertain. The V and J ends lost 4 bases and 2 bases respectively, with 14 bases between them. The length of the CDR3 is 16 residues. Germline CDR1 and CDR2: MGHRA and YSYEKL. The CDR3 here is CASSRFLAPNTGELFF. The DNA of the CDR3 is TGCGCCAGCAGCCGTTTCCTCGCCCCTAACACCGGGGAGCTGTTTTTT.

The CDR3 DNA follows: TGTGCCAGCAGCACTTTAGGGGGACGCGGTTCTGGGGCCAACGTCCTGACTTTC. This gives the protein CASSTLGGRGSGANVLTF. The rearrangement joins TRBV13 to TRBJ2-6; TRBD1 might be the D (6 bases). Per germline, CDR1 PRHDT and CDR2 FYEKMQ (reference sequence). Trimming took 5 bases from V and 1 from J, leaving 18 bases between them. The CDR3 is made up of 18 amino acids.

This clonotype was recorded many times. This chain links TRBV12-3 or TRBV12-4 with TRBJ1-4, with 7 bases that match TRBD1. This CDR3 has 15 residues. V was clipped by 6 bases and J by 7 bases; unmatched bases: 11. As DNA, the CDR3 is TGTGCCAGCAGGAAAACCGGGACAGAGAGTGAAAAACTGTTTTTT. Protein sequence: CASRKTGTESEKLFF.

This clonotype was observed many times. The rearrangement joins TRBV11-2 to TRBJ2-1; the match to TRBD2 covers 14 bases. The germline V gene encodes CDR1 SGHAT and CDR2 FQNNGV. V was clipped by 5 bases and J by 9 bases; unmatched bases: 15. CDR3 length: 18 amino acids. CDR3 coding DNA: TGTGCCAGCAGCCGAAGCGTAAGACTAGCGGGAGGGGCTATTGAGCAGTTCTTC. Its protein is CASSRSVRLAGGAIEQFF.

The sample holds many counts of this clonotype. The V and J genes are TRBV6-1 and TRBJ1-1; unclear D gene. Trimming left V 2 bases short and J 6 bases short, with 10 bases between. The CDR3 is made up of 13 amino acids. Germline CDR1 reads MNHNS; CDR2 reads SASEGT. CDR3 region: CASSELSMSEAFF. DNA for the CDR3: TGTGCCAGCAGTGAACTCTCTATGTCTGAAGCTTTCTTT.

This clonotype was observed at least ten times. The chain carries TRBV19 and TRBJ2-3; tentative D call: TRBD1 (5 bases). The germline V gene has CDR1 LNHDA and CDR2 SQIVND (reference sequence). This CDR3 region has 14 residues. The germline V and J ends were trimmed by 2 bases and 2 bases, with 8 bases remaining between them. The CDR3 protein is CASSIPGPTDTQYF. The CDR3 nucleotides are TGTGCCAGTAGTATACCAGGGCCCACAGATACGCAGTATTTT.

This CDR3 reads CASSQRGGSRDTGELFF. CDR3 nucleotide sequence: TGTGCCAGCAGTCAAAGGGGGGGGAGTCGGGACACCGGGGAGCTGTTTTTT. The gene calls are TRBV6-1 and TRBJ2-2; TRBD2 is a possible D gene (7 bases). V gave up 5 bases and J gave up 3 bases, with 19 bases separating them. This CDR3 region has 17 residues. Germline V gene data show CDR1 as MNHNS and CDR2 as SASEGT.

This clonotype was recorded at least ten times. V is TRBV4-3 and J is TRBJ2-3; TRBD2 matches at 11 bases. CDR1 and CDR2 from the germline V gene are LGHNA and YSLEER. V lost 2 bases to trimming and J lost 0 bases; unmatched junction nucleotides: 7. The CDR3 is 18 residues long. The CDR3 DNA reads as TGCGCCAGCAGCCAACGTGGGGGACTAGCGGAGAGCACAGATACGCAGTATTTT. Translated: CASSQRGGLAESTDTQYF.

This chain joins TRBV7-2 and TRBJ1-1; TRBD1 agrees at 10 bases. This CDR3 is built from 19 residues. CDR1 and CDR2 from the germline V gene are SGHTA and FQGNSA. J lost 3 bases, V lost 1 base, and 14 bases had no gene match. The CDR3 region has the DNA TGTGCCAGCAGCTTAGGTTGGGGACAGGGGAGAATGGTCGACACTGAAGCTTTCTTT. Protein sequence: CASSLGWGQGRMVDTEAFF.

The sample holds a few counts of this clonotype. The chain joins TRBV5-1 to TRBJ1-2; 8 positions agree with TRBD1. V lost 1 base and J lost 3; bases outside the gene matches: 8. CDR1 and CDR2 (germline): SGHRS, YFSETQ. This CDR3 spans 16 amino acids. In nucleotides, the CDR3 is TGCGCCAGCAGCTTGAATGCAGGGGGCCAGGACTATGGCTACACCTTC. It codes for CASSLNAGGQDYGYTF.

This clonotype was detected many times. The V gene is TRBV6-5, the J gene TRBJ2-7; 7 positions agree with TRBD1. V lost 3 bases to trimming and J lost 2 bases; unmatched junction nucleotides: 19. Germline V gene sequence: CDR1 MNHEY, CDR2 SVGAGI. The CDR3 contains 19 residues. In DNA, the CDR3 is TGTGCCAGCAGTTATCAAGCACAAATACGGGACAGACAGGCCTACGAGCAGTACTTC. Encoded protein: CASSYQAQIRDRQAYEQYF.

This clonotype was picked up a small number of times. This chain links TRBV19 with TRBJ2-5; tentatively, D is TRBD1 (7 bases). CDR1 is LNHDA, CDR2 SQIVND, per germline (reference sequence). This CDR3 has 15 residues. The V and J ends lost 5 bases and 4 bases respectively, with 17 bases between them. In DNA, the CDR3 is TGTGCCAGTAGTCCTTCGCGACAGGGAGGAGAGACCCAGTACTTC. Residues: CASSPSRQGGETQYF.

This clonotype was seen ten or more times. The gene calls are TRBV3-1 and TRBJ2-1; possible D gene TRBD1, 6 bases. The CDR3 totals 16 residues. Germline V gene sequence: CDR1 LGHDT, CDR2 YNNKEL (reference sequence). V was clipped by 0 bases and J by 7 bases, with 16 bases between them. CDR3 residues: CASSQEVRGLENEQFF. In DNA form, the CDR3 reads TGTGCCAGCAGCCAAGAGGTCAGGGGTCTAGAAAATGAGCAGTTCTTC.

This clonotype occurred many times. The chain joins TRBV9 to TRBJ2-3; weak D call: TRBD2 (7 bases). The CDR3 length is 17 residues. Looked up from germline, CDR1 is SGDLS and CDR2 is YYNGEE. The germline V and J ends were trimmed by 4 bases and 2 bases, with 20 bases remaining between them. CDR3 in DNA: TGTGCCAGCAGCCCCCACCGGGGGGCTTCTCCCACAGATACGCAGTATTTT. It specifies CASSPHRGASPTDTQYF.

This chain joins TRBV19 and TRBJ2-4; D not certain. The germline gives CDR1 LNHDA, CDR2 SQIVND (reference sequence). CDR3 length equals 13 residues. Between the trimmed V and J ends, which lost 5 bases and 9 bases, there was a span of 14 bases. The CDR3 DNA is TGTGCCAGTAGTCCGAACCATCCGAGCATTCAGTACTTC. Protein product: CASSPNHPSIQYF.

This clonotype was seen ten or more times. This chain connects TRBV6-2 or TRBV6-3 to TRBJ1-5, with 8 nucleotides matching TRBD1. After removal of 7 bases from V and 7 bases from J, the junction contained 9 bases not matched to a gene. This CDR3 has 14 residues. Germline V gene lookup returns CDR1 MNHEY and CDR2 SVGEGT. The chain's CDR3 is CASNPGQGLQPQHF. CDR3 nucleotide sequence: TGTGCCAGCAATCCCGGACAGGGACTACAGCCCCAGCATTTT.

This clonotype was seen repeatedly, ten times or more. CDR3 DNA: TGTGCCAGCAGGGGCACAGTTAGCTCTGGAAACACCATATATTTT. Translation: CASRGTVSSGNTIYF. This sequence joins TRBV28 and TRBJ1-3; no reliable D call. The germline V gene has CDR1 MDHEN and CDR2 SYDVKM. Trimming took off 6 bases at V and 0 bases at J, with 12 bases between the two ends. The CDR3 is 15 amino acids.

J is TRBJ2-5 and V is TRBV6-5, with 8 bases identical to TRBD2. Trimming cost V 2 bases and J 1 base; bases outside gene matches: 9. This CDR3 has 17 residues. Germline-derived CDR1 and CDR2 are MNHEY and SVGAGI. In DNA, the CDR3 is TGTGCCAGCAGTTACACCCTTGCGGGAGGACTCCAAGAGACCCAGTACTTC. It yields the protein CASSYTLAGGLQETQYF.

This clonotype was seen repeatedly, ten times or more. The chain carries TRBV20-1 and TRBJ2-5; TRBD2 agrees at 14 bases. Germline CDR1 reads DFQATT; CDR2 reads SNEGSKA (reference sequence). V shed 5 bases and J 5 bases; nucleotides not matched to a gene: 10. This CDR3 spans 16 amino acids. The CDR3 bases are TGCAGTGCTTGGGGACTAGCGGGGGCGAGGCGGGAGACCCAGTACTTC. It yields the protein CSAWGLAGARRETQYF.

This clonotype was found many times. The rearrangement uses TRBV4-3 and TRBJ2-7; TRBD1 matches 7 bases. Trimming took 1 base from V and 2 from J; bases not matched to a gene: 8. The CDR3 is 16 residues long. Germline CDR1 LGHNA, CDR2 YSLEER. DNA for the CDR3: TGCGCCAGCAGCCAAGGGATTCGGGACAGCGCCTACGAGCAGTACTTC. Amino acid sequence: CASSQGIRDSAYEQYF.

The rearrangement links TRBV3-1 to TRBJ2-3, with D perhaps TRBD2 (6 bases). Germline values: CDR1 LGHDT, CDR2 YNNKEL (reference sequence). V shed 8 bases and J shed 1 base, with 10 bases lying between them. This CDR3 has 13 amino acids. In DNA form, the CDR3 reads TGTGCCAGCCGAGCGGGTGGCACAGATACGCAGTATTTT. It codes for CASRAGGTDTQYF.

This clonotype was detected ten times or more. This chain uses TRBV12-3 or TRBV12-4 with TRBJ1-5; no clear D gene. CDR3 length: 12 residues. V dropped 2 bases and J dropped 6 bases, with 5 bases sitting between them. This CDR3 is CASSLLRQPQHF. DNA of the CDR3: TGTGCCAGCAGTTTACTCCGTCAGCCCCAGCATTTT.